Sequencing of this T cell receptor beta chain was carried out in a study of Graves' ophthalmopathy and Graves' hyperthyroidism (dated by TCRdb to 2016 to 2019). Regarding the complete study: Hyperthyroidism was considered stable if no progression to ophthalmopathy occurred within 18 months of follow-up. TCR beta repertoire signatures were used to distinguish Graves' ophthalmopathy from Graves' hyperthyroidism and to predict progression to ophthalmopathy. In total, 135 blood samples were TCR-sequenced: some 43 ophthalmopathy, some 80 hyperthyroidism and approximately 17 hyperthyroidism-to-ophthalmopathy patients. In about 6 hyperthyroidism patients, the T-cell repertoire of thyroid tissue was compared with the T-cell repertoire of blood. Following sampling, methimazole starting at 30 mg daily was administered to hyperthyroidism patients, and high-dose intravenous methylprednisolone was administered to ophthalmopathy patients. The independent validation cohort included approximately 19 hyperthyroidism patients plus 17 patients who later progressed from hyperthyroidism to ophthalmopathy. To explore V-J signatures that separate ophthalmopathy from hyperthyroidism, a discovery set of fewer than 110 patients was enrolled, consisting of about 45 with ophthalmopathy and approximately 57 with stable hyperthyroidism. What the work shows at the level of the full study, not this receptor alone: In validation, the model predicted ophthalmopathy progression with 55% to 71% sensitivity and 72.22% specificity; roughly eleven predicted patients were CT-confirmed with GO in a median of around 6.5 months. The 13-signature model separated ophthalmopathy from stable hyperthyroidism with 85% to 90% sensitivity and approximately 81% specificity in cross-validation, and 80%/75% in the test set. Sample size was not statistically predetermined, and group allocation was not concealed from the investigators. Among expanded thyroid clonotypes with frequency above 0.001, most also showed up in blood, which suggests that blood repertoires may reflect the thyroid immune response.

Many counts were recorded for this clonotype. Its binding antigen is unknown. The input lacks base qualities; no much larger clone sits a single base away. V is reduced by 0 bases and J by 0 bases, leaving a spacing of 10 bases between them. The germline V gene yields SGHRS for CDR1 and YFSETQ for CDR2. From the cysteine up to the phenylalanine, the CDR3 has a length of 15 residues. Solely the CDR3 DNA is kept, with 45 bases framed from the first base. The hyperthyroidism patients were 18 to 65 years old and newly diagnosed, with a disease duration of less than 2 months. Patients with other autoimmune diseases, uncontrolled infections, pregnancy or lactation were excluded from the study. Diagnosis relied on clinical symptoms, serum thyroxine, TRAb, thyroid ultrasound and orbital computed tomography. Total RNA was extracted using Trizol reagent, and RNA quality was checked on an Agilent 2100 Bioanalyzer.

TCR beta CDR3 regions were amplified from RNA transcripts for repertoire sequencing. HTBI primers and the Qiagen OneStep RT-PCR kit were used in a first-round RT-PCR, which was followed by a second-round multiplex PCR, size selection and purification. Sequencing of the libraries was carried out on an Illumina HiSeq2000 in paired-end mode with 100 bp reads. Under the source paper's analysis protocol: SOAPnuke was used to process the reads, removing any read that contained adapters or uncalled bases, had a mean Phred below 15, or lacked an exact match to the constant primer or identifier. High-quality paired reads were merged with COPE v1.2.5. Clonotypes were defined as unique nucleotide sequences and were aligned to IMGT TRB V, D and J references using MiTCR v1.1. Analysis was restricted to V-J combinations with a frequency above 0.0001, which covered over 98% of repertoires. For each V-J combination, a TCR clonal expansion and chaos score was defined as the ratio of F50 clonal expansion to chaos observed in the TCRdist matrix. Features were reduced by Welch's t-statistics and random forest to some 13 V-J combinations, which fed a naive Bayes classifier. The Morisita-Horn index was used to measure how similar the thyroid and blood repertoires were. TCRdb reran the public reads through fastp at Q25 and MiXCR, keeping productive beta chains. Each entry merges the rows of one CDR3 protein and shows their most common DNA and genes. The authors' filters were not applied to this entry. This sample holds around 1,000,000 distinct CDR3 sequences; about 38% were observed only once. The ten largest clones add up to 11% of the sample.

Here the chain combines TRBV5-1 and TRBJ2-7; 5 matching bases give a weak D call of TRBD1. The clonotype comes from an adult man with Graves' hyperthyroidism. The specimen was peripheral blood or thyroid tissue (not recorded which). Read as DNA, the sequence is TGCGCCAGCAGCTTGGAGGACACGAGCTCCTACGAGCAGTACTTC. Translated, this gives CASSLEDTSSYEQYF.